This T cell receptor beta chain was identified during a study of blood T cell repertoires in COVID-19 (dated by TCRdb to between 2020 and 2021). Context from the whole study: Samples from collaborators originated in the United States, Italy and Spain and spanned both the acute and convalescent phases of COVID-19. The material from the prospective study consisted of cDNA or gDNA derived from T cells, B-cell-depleted T cells, or PBMCs. Subjects who had been exposed to COVID-19, were actively infected with it, or had recovered from it provided the deeply sampled blood TCRbeta repertoires that made up the dataset. A freely available public database, intended as a resource for researchers studying the immune response to SARS-CoV-2, is where the repertoires were released. The samples were drawn from the first 160 participants of the ongoing ImmuneRACE study and from 1,254 subjects provided by 6 global collaborators. The sample metadata nearly always contained a de-identified subject ID, COVID-19 status, age in years and sex. Where HLA class I and class II types were available, the types were taken from metadata supplied by the sample provider, not from assay-based typing. Broad study findings and their caveats: The amount of clinical and demographic metadata varied by source and participant and was provided uncurated.

Between the V and J ends, shortened by 5 bases and 3 bases respectively, the junction contains 10 bases. The CDR3 goes from the cysteine to the phenylalanine over 13 residues. Just the 39-base CDR3 DNA is kept, in frame starting at base 1. As encoded in the germline V gene, CDR1 is ENHRY while CDR2 is SYGVKD. Details on this clone: No antigen is known for it. No much larger clone exists at a distance of one base, and base qualities are not known.

TCRbeta CDR3 regions were amplified from genomic DNA using the immunoSEQ Assay, a bias-controlled multiplex PCR. On the study's bioinformatics: The number of nucleated cells in each sample was estimated by amplification of reference gene primers within the assay. To quantify the absolute abundance of each unique TCRbeta CDR3 rearrangement, sequence reads were collapsed and filtered. For each sample, productive Simpson clonality was calculated by taking the square root of Simpson's diversity index across productive rearrangements. Imported from immuneACCESS, the table was reduced by TCRdb to in-frame sequences with V and J called. These copies leave out some clones; in studies compared against another copy, an unresolved V gene accounts for under half, and the cause of the remainder is not known. D and trimming come from the DNA, and the V and J calls and clone size come from that table. Within this sample are approximately 97,000 clones, with roughly 81% of them counted one time only. The ten largest clonotypes hold 9.5% to 10% of the sample.

The collaborating institutions used their own protocols to collect whole blood in K2EDTA tubes. For TCRbeta analysis, collaborators shipped samples in one of three forms: frozen whole blood, isolated PBMCs, or DNA extracted from either of those sample types. This TCR was sampled from a man aged 40-49 years with active or convalescent COVID-19. The sequenced sample consisted of peripheral blood. The rearranged segments are TRBV10-3 and TRBJ1-1; the D gene is unclear. The DNA is as follows: TGTGCCATCAGTCCGACTTTGGACACTGAAGCTTTCTTT. Its protein product is CAISPTLDTEAFF.